This entry concerns a single T cell receptor (beta chain). Data came from immunoSEQ multiplex PCR; TCRdb stores just in-frame clones and leaves some out. The table shows some 120,000 clones, with 65% to 85% occurring only once. Germline CDR1 is LGHNA and CDR2 is YNFKEQ. The CDR3 covers 17 residues. V gave up 0 bases and J gave up 10 bases; unmatched junction bases: 12. The sample is drawn from a study of blood T cell repertoires in COVID-19. V usage is TRBV4-2 and J usage is TRBJ1-4; 9 positions match TRBD1. Sequenced material: peripheral blood. This TCR came from a man aged 65-85 years with acute or convalescent COVID-19. CDR3 nucleotides: TGTGCCAGCAGCCAAGATGGGGGACAGGGCACCTCTACAAAACTGTTTTTT. Translated: CASSQDGGQGTSTKLFF.